This T cell receptor beta chain was profiled in a study of T cell changes during pregnancy in multiple sclerosis. Profiling relied on immunoSEQ multiplex PCR, and the TCRdb table lists in-frame clones only, not all of them. The sample records roughly 75,000 clones, approximately 89% being singletons. Sample: peripheral blood, taken before pregnancy. The source is a female donor with multiple sclerosis, enrolled in a pregnancy study.

The DNA of the CDR3 is TGCGCCAGCATGACGGGACAGGGGAACACTGAAGCTTTCTTT. This encodes CASMTGQGNTEAFF. V gene TRBV5-1 combines with J gene TRBJ1-1, with TRBD1 matching over 9 bases. This CDR3 comprises 14 residues. The V gene end was trimmed by 6 bases and the J gene end by 1 base; junction bases not matched to a gene: 4. Per the germline V gene, CDR1 is SGHRS and CDR2 is YFSETQ.